This record looks at one T cell receptor (beta chain) sequence and its context. Its antigen is still unknown. The entry originates in a study of CD8 T cells in ankylosing spondylitis. Points from the study as a whole: Significant enrichment of disease-linked clones was reported in matched ankylosing spondylitis synovial fluid. Before this, some motif variants had been reported in reactive arthritis synovial fluid and blood. Ankylosing spondylitis blood seemed to carry a telltale TCR beta motif made of eight highly homologous variants. Disease-linked clones bore a CD8+ phenotype and were relatively rare in peripheral blood.

Libraries for TCR beta were made by quantitative 5'-RACE with molecular barcodes. TCRdb reprocessed the 5' RACE reads via MiXCR and lists one record per CDR3 protein. The table records around 770,000 distinct CDR3 sequences, 10% to 15% of them present only once. Per germline, CDR1 SGHTA and CDR2 FQGNSA. V was clipped by 4 bases and J by 5 bases, with 20 bases between them. The CDR3 loop spans 16 amino acids. The TCR was taken from a male donor with ankylosing spondylitis. This rearrangement joins TRBV7-2 to TRBJ2-5; D remains ambiguous. Sequenced input: blood, either unsorted or a sorted T cell fraction (not recorded which). CDR3 loop: CASSSERFKVRETQYF. The CDR3 DNA sequence: TGTGCCAGCAGCTCCGAAAGGTTTAAGGTTAGGGAGACCCAGTACTTC.